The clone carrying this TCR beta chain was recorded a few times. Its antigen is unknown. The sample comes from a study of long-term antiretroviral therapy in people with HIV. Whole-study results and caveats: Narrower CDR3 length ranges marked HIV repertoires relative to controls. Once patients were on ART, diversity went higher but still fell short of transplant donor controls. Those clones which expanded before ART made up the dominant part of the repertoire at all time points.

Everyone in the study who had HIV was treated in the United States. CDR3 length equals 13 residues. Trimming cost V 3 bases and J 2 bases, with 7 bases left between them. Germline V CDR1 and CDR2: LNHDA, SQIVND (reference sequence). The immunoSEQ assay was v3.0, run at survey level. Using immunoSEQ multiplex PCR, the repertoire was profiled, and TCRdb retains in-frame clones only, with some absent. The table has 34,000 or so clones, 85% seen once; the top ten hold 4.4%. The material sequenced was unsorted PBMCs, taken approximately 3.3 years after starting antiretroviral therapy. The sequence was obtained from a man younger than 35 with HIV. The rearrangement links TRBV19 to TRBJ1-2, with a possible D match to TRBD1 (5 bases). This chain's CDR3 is CASSMGENYGYTF. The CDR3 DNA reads TGTGCCAGTAGTATGGGGGAGAACTATGGCTACACCTTC.